A selection of T cell receptor beta chains follows, all from one sample in a study of T cell clones after liver transplantation. TCRdb keeps only in-frame clones here, not all; method: immunoSEQ multiplex PCR. This sample has roughly 19,000 clones, with 65% to 85% found just once. The source was CD8+ T cells from blood, collected 54 months after liver transplant. The receptors were gathered from a human patient who received a liver transplant. The T cells may come from the graft donor. CDR3s include the opening cysteine and the closing phenylalanine or tryptophan. A D gene is named only where the DNA matches it firmly. Expanded clones are given a class, and other clones once, few, many or no size at all.

V gene	D gene	J gene	clone size	CDR3 DNA	CDR3 protein
TRBV29-1	TRBD2	TRBJ2-3	-	TGCAGCGGAGCGGGGGTGAGCACAGATACGCAGTATTTT	CSGAGVSTDTQYF
TRBV19	TRBD1	TRBJ1-1	-	TGTGCCATGAGGACAGGGGCTAACACTGAAGCTTTCTTT	CAMRTGANTEAFF
TRBV4-1	-	TRBJ1-1	-	TGCGCCAGCAGCCAAGATGGGGGAACGGTGAACACTGAAGCTTTCTTT	CASSQDGGTVNTEAFF
TRBV28	TRBD1	TRBJ2-7	-	TGTGCCAGCAGTTGGACAGGGGATTCCGAGCAGTACTTC	CASSWTGDSEQYF
TRBV19	TRBD2	TRBJ2-1	-	TGTGCCAGTAGTATCCCACCTAGCGGGGGGTCCTACAATGAGCAGTTCTTC	CASSIPPSGGSYNEQFF
TRBV5-4	-	TRBJ1-6	-	TGTGCCAGCAGCTTGTTTGGGACCAGCTCCTATAATTCACCCCTCCACTTT	CASSLFGTSSYNSPLHF
TRBV5-1	TRBD1	TRBJ2-7	-	TGCGCCAGCAGCCTGGGACAGGGAAATTACGAGCAGTACTTC	CASSLGQGNYEQYF
TRBV4-1	TRBD2	TRBJ2-1	-	TGCGCCAGCAGCCTCCGACCGGCTAGCGGGGGTTTGAATGAGCAGTTCTTC	CASSLRPASGGLNEQFF
TRBV9	TRBD1	TRBJ1-1	-	TGTGCCAGCAGCCCTCAGCAGGGGGCGATGGCTGAAGCTTTCTTT	CASSPQQGAMAEAFF
TRBV28	-	TRBJ2-7	few	TGTGCCAGCATGGCCTACGAGCAGTACTTC	CASMAYEQYF